Listed below are T cell receptor beta chains from one sample, sequenced in a study of blood T cell repertoires in COVID-19. Clones were sequenced by immunoSEQ multiplex PCR, and TCRdb holds only the in-frame ones, with some missing. This sample has around 370,000 clones, with about nine tenths found just once. The sequenced sample consisted of peripheral blood. These TCRs come from a woman between 50 and 59 years old with COVID-19, enrolled during active disease. CDR3s include the opening cysteine and the closing phenylalanine or tryptophan. D genes are given only for firm matches. Not every row has a clone size; where given, it reads once, few, many or a size class.

TRBD1	-	TRBV6-5	TRBJ1-2	CASSYEGQNANYGYTF	TGTGCCAGCAGTTACGAGGGACAGAACGCAAACTATGGCTACACCTTC
TRBD2	-	TRBV14	TRBJ2-7	CASSPRLAVSYEQYF	TGTGCCAGCAGCCCTAGGCTAGCGGTTAGCTACGAGCAGTACTTC
TRBD2	few	TRBV7-9	TRBJ2-2	CASRLAGGAGELFF	TGTGCCAGCAGACTGGCGGGAGGGGCCGGGGAGCTGTTTTTT
-	-	TRBV30	TRBJ2-7	CAWQNTYEQYF	TGTGCCTGGCAGAATACCTACGAGCAGTACTTC
TRBD2	-	TRBV5-1	TRBJ2-1	CASSISGTSINEQFF	TGCGCCAGCAGCATTTCCGGGACTAGCATCAATGAGCAGTTCTTC
-	once	TRBV19	TRBJ2-1	CASTDKQVGGWVRVYNEQFF	TGTGCCAGTACCGATAAACAGGTGGGGGGATGGGTACGAGTGTACAATGAGCAGTTCTTC
-	-	TRBV3-1/TRBV3-2	TRBJ1-3	CASSQLGGNTIYF	TGTGCCAGCAGCCAACTGGGGGGGAACACCATATATTTT
-	once	TRBV5-4	TRBJ2-7	CASSQGLVGGVQYF	TGTGCCAGCAGCCAGGGACTAGTAGGGGGCGTGCAGTACTTC
TRBD2	-	TRBV15	TRBJ2-3	CATSRRREGPDTQYF	TGTGCCACCAGCAGAAGGAGGGAGGGCCCAGATACGCAGTATTTT
TRBD1	-	TRBV6-5	TRBJ2-2	CASSYGGQGFPGELFF	TGTGCCAGCAGTTACGGGGGACAGGGGTTTCCCGGGGAGCTGTTTTTT
-	-	TRBV28	TRBJ1-2	CASSRGTYGYTF	TGTGCCAGCAGCCGTGGCACCTATGGCTACACCTTC
-	-	TRBV3-1/TRBV3-2	TRBJ1-2	CASSQVVEGGAYTF	TGTGCCAGCAGCCAAGTGGTCGAAGGCGGGGCCTACACCTTC
-	-	TRBV19	TRBJ2-7	CASSIAILNLYEQYF	TGTGCCAGTAGTATAGCCATACTCAATCTCTACGAGCAGTACTTC
TRBD1	once	TRBV27	TRBJ1-6	CASSLTTGGHSPLHF	TGTGCCAGCAGTTTAACGACAGGGGGACATTCACCCCTCCACTTT
-	-	TRBV27	TRBJ1-5	CASSYYGEGQPQHF	TGTGCCAGCAGTTACTATGGGGAGGGTCAGCCCCAGCATTTT
TRBD1	once	TRBV27	TRBJ1-2	CASSSDRVGGYTF	TGTGCCAGCAGTTCAGACAGGGTGGGAGGCTACACCTTC
-	-	TRBV19	TRBJ1-2	CASSIDTTGATVYGYTF	TGTGCCAGTAGTATAGACACGACAGGTGCTACGGTCTATGGCTACACCTTC
TRBD1	-	TRBV7-9	TRBJ2-5	CASSLGQGWVGTQYF	TGTGCCAGCAGCCTAGGACAGGGATGGGTGGGGACCCAGTACTTC
TRBD1	-	TRBV3-1/TRBV3-2	TRBJ2-7	CASSPGGQGAYEQYF	TGTGCCAGCAGCCCCGGAGGACAGGGGGCCTACGAGCAGTACTTC
TRBD1	-	TRBV7-8	TRBJ1-5	CASDGTGGNQPQHF	TGTGCCAGCGACGGGACAGGGGGCAATCAGCCCCAGCATTTT
TRBD1	few	TRBV6-6	TRBJ1-5	CASRGQGDSNQPQHF	TGTGCCAGCAGGGGACAGGGGGATAGCAATCAGCCCCAGCATTTT
TRBD2	-	TRBV5-1	TRBJ2-7	CASSPRAGLEVYEQYF	TGCGCCAGCTCACCGCGGGCGGGACTAGAGGTATACGAGCAGTACTTC
-	few	TRBV29-1	TRBJ2-1	CSVDQVEQFF	TGCAGCGTTGACCAGGTTGAGCAGTTCTTC
TRBD1	-	TRBV7-8	TRBJ1-5	CASSPTGLGQPQHF	TGTGCCAGCAGCCCGACAGGGTTGGGTCAGCCCCAGCATTTT
TRBD1	-	TRBV5-4	TRBJ2-1	CASSSLRDRGSYNEQFF	TGTGCCAGCAGCTCGCTCCGGGACAGGGGATCCTACAATGAGCAGTTCTTC
TRBD1	once	TRBV27	TRBJ1-1	CASSLNRGNPQNTEAFF	TGTGCCAGCAGTTTGAACAGGGGCAATCCTCAGAACACTGAAGCTTTCTTT
TRBD2	-	TRBV20-1	TRBJ2-1	CSASRAGGGSYNEQFF	TGCAGTGCTAGTAGGGCGGGAGGGGGCTCCTACAATGAGCAGTTCTTC
TRBD2	-	TRBV19	TRBJ2-2	CASSASGSRYGGELFF	TGTGCCAGTAGCGCTAGCGGGAGTAGGTACGGCGGGGAGCTGTTTTTT
-	-	TRBV11-2	TRBJ2-7	CASSLGRQNYEQYF	TGTGCCAGCAGTTTAGGTCGACAAAACTACGAGCAGTACTTC
TRBD2	-	TRBV4-2	TRBJ2-2	CASRTGTTNTGELFF	TGTGCCAGCAGAACTGGGACTACGAACACCGGGGAGCTGTTTTTT
TRBD2	-	TRBV7-9	TRBJ2-1	CASSRPGTSGTRPGEQFF	TGTGCCAGCAGCCGTCCCGGGACTAGCGGGACCCGCCCGGGAGAGCAGTTCTTC
-	-	TRBV3-1/TRBV3-2	TRBJ2-1	CASSPGQKMDNEQFF	TGTGCCAGCAGCCCCGGACAGAAGATGGACAATGAGCAGTTCTTC
TRBD1	-	TRBV19	TRBJ1-5	CASSLPLTGKNQPQHF	TGTGCCAGTAGTCTCCCTCTGACAGGGAAAAATCAGCCCCAGCATTTT
TRBD2	-	TRBV7-8	TRBJ2-1	CASSLVAGGPSIHNEQFF	TGTGCCAGCAGCTTAGTAGCGGGAGGCCCATCCATCCACAATGAGCAGTTCTTC
-	-	TRBV5-1	TRBJ2-3	CASSLAVASTDTQYF	TGCGCCAGCAGCTTGGCCGTAGCGAGCACAGATACGCAGTATTTT
TRBD2	once	TRBV5-1	TRBJ2-2	CASSLAFTGRRNTGELFF	TGCGCCAGCAGCTTGGCCTTCACCGGGAGGAGGAACACCGGGGAGCTGTTTTTT
TRBD2	once	TRBV4-1	TRBJ2-7	CASSPGLAQAYEQYF	TGCGCCAGCAGCCCGGGACTAGCTCAGGCTTACGAGCAGTACTTC
TRBD2	few	TRBV4-1	TRBJ2-7	CASSRGASGLNIYEQYF	TGCGCCAGCAGCCGCGGGGCTAGCGGGTTGAATATCTACGAGCAGTACTTC
-	-	TRBV5-1	TRBJ1-2	CASSPGQNYGYTF	TGCGCCAGCAGCCCCGGACAGAACTATGGCTACACCTTC
-	-	TRBV18	TRBJ1-3	CASFAGSGNTIYF	TGTGCCAGCTTCGCGGGCTCTGGAAACACCATATATTTT
-	-	TRBV6-5	TRBJ1-2	CASSYRDRNYGYTF	TGTGCCAGCAGTTACCGCGACAGGAACTATGGCTACACCTTC
TRBD1	-	TRBV5-1	TRBJ1-1	CASTSSRDRNTEAFF	TGCGCCAGCACCAGCTCCCGGGACAGGAACACTGAAGCTTTCTTT
-	-	TRBV18	TRBJ1-5	CASSPGPSRDQPQHF	TGTGCCAGCTCACCAGGGCCTTCACGAGATCAGCCCCAGCATTTT
TRBD2	once	TRBV18	TRBJ2-7	CASSRWGSGKGEQYF	TGTGCCAGCTCTCGGTGGGGTAGCGGGAAAGGCGAGCAGTACTTC
-	-	TRBV24-1	TRBJ2-3	CATSDRADRTDTQYF	TGTGCCACCAGTGACCGTGCTGACAGGACAGATACGCAGTATTTT
TRBD2	-	TRBV25-1	TRBJ2-7	CASSELAGPLGEQYF	TGTGCCAGCAGTGAACTAGCGGGGCCCTTGGGGGAGCAGTACTTC
-	once	TRBV5-1	TRBJ2-7	CASSLASGSYEQYF	TGCGCCAGCAGCTTGGCCTCGGGCTCCTACGAGCAGTACTTC
TRBD2	-	TRBV5-1	TRBJ2-2	CASTNPTSWSTGELFF	TGCGCCAGCACCAATCCGACTAGCTGGAGCACCGGGGAGCTGTTTTTT
TRBD2	once	TRBV7-9	TRBJ2-5	CASSRVFPSGSKETQYF	TGTGCCAGCAGCAGGGTCTTCCCTAGCGGGAGCAAAGAGACCCAGTACTTC
-	-	TRBV7-9	TRBJ2-4	CASSLARLDMAKNIQYF	TGTGCCAGCAGCTTAGCGCGTTTGGACATGGCCAAAAACATTCAGTACTTC
TRBD1	-	TRBV24-1	TRBJ2-1	CATSDAGTGANEQFF	TGTGCCACCAGTGACGCCGGGACAGGGGCCAATGAGCAGTTCTTC
TRBD2	once	TRBV11-3	TRBJ2-3	CASSFGRDTQYF	TGTGCCAGCAGCTTCGGGAGGGATACGCAGTATTTT
TRBD2	-	TRBV7-2	TRBJ2-3	CASSLSSGRADTQYF	TGTGCCAGCAGCTTATCTAGCGGGAGGGCAGATACGCAGTATTTT